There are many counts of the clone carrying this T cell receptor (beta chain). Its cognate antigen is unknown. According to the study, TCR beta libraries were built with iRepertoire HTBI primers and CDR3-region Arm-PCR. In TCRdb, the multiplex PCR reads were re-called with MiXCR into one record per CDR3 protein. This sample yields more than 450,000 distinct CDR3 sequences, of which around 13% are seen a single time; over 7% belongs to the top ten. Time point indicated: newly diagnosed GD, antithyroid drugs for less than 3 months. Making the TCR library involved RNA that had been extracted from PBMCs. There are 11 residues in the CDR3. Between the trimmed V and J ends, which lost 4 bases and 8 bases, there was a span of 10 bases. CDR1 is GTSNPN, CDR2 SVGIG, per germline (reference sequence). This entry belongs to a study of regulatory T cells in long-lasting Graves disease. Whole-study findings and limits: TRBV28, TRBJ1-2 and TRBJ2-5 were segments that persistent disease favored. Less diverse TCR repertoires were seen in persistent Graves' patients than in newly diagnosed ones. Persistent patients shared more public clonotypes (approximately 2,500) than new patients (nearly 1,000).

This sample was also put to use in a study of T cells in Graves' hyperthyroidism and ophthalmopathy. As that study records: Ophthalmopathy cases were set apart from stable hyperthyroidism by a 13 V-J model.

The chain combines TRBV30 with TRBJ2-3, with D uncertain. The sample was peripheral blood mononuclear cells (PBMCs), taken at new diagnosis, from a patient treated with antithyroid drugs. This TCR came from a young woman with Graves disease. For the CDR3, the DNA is TGTGCCTGGACTGTCTTTGGTACGCAGTATTTT. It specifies CAWTVFGTQYF.